This T cell receptor beta chain was captured by sequencing in a study of early T cells in non-severe SARS-CoV-2 infection. About the research overall: Chains were not paired, and sequencing was done on bulk RNA from unsorted whole blood. Findings and limits, study-wide: Matching results from VDJdb favored anti-spike CD8 responses, leaving private and CD4 specificities undetected.

The CDR3 is 11 amino acids. The V end lost 4 bases, the J end lost 7 bases, and 5 bases lay between the germline ends. Germline V gene lookup returns CDR1 LNHDA and CDR2 SQIVND (reference sequence). This clonotype was counted many times. Its matching antigen is unknown. As part of library construction, unique molecular identifiers were attached to individual cDNA molecules. TCRdb reprocessed the 5' RACE reads via MiXCR and lists one record per CDR3 protein. There are tens of thousands of distinct CDR3 sequences in the sample; approximately 4.1% occur only once, and 8% to 10% lies in the top ten. The chain has TRBV19 and TRBJ2-1; D is ambiguous. Source material: whole blood. This receptor was obtained from an adult who was a healthcare worker with PCR-confirmed SARS-CoV-2 infection or an uninfected control (not recorded which). DNA for the CDR3: TGTGCCAGTAGTAATTTGAATGAGCAGTTCTTC. Translated: CASSNLNEQFF. Full variable domain (rest looked up from reference TRBV19 and TRBJ2-1): DGGITQSPKYLFRKEGQNVTLSCEQNLNHDAMYWYRQDPGQGLRLIYYSQIVNDFQKGDIAEGYSVSREKKESFPLTVTSAQKNPTAFYLCASSNLNEQFFGPGTRLTVL.